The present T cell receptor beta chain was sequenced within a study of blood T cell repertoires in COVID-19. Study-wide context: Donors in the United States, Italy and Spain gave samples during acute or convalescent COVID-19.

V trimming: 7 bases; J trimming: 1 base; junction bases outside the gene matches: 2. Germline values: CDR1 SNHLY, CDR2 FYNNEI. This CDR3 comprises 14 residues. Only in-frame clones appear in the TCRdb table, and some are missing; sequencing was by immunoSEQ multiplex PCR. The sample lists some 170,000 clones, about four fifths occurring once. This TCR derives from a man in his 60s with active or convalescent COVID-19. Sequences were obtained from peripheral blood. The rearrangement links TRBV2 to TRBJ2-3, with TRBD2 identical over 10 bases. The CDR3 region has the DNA TGTGCCAGCATGCTAGCGGGAGGCACAGATACGCAGTATTTT. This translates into CASMLAGGTDTQYF. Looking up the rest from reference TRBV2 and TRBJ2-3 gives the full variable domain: EPEVTQTPSHQVTQMGQEVILRCVPISNHLYFYWYRQILGQKVEFLVSFYNNEISEKSEIFDDQFSVERPDGSNFTLKIRSTKLEDSAMYFCASMLAGGTDTQYFGPGTRLTVL.